The TCR beta chain under discussion was sequenced for a study of OX40 agonist ivuxolimab in advanced cancers. Study as a whole: Dosing consisted of intravenous ivuxolimab at 0.01 to 10 mg/kg every 2 weeks. Broader study findings: The authors also found low normalized T-cell clonal expansion in some nonresponders. Mean expanded clone counts were higher in CD8+ than CD4+ T cells.

This CDR3 is 14 amino acids long. Looked up from germline, CDR1 is SGHRS and CDR2 is YFSETQ. Note on this clone: The antigen is undetermined. Its ends do not fully match the called genes, so a read error is possible.

Samples were taken at baseline and on day 1 of cycles 4 and 7. Method: immunoSEQ multiplex PCR; TCRdb's copy keeps in-frame clones and lacks some. The repertoire has more than 100,000 clones, approximately 94% of them found once; the top ten carry approximately 0.93%. The sample here was CD4+ or CD8+ T cells sorted from blood, taken in a trial of the OX40 agonist ivuxolimab. The receptor's source is an adult with an advanced solid tumor such as melanoma, head and neck, liver or kidney cancer. The gene calls are TRBV5-1 and TRBJ2-7; 8 nucleotides align to TRBD1. The CDR3 coding sequence is TGTGCCAGCAGCCCCGAGCGGACAGGGTACGAGCAGTACTTC. It specifies CASSPERTGYEQYF.